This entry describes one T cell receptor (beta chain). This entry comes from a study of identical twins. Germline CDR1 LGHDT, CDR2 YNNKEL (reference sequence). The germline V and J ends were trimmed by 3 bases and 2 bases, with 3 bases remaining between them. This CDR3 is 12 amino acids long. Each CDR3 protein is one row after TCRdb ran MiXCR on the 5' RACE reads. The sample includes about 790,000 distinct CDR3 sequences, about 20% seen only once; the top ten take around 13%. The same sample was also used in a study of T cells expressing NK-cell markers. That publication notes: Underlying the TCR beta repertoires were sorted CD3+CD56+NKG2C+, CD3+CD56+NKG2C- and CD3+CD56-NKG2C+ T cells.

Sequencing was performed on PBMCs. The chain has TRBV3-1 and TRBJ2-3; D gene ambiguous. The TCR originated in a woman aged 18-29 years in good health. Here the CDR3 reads CASSQNTDTQYF. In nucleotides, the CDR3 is TGTGCCAGCAGCCAGAACACAGATACGCAGTATTTT.